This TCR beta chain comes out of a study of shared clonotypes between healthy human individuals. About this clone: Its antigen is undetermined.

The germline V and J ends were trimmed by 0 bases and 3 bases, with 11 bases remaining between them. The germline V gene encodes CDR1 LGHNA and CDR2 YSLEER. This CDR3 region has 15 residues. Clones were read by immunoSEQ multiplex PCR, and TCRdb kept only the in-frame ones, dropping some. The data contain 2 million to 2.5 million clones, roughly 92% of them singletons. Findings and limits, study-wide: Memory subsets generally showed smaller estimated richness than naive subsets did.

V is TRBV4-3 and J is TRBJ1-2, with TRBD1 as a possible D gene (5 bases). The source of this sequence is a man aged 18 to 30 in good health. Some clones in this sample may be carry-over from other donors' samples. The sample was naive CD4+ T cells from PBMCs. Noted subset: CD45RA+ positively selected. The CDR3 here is CASSQEPLGDYGYTF. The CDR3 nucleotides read TGCGCCAGCAGCCAAGAACCGTTAGGGGACTATGGCTACACCTTC.